The rows below give T cell receptor beta chains drawn from one sample of a study of cytomegalovirus exposure and HLA in healthy donors. Repertoires were generated with immunoSEQ multiplex PCR, while TCRdb's copy carries only in-frame clones and drops some. The sample consists of around 230,000 clones, roughly 87% of them appearing once. The sequenced sample was PBMCs. Source of these receptors: a man in his forties in good health and CMV-seropositive. The CDR3 runs from the conserved cysteine through the conserved F or W. Fields, in order: CDR3 protein, D gene, V gene, J gene, CDR3 length. A D gene is named only where the DNA matches it firmly.

CDR3aa: CASSPTSGDLETQYF
d_gene: TRBD2
v_gene: TRBV5-1
j_gene: TRBJ2-5
len: 15

CDR3aa: CSAVLAGTTGELFF
d_gene: TRBD2
v_gene: TRBV29-1
j_gene: TRBJ2-2
len: 14

CDR3aa: CASRPGSSRNEQFF
d_gene: .
v_gene: TRBV6-5
j_gene: TRBJ2-1
len: 14

CDR3aa: CASSDQGLAGNTIYF
d_gene: .
v_gene: TRBV2
j_gene: TRBJ1-3
len: 15

CDR3aa: CASSESGLAGGGEQFF
d_gene: TRBD2
v_gene: TRBV10-1
j_gene: TRBJ2-1
len: 16

CDR3aa: CASRTSGNEQFF
d_gene: TRBD2
v_gene: TRBV25-1
j_gene: TRBJ2-1
len: 12

CDR3aa: CSGAGIRNEQFF
d_gene: .
v_gene: TRBV29-1
j_gene: TRBJ2-1
len: 12

CDR3aa: CASSFRDTQYF
d_gene: .
v_gene: TRBV6-1
j_gene: TRBJ2-3
len: 11

CDR3aa: CSSSPSETQYF
d_gene: .
v_gene: TRBV7-9
j_gene: TRBJ2-5
len: 11

CDR3aa: CASNPENQETQYF
d_gene: .
v_gene: TRBV5-1
j_gene: TRBJ2-5
len: 13

CDR3aa: CASSEDSPGGWDTQYF
d_gene: .
v_gene: TRBV5-5
j_gene: TRBJ2-3
len: 16

CDR3aa: CASSLGGLSAHF
d_gene: .
v_gene: TRBV7-9
j_gene: TRBJ2-4
len: 12

CDR3aa: CASSKDRGLRKCPRETQYF
d_gene: .
v_gene: TRBV21-1
j_gene: TRBJ2-5
len: 19

CDR3aa: CASSSDRGTNEKLFF
d_gene: TRBD1
v_gene: TRBV7-9
j_gene: TRBJ1-4
len: 15

CDR3aa: CASSIERESTGELFF
d_gene: .
v_gene: TRBV19
j_gene: TRBJ2-2
len: 15

CDR3aa: CASSLGTGSYNEQFF
d_gene: TRBD1
v_gene: TRBV9
j_gene: TRBJ2-1
len: 15

CDR3aa: CAISEGTGGFFYGYTF
d_gene: TRBD1
v_gene: TRBV10-3
j_gene: TRBJ1-2
len: 16

CDR3aa: CASSLTGTEAFF
d_gene: .
v_gene: TRBV5-6
j_gene: TRBJ1-1
len: 12

CDR3aa: CASSMGGALQYTF
d_gene: .
v_gene: TRBV27
j_gene: TRBJ1-2
len: 13

CDR3aa: CASSLRTSETTDTQYF
d_gene: TRBD2
v_gene: TRBV7-6
j_gene: TRBJ2-3
len: 16

CDR3aa: CASSLGLASGNQETQYF
d_gene: TRBD2
v_gene: TRBV7-8
j_gene: TRBJ2-5
len: 17

CDR3aa: CASSPGDRTEQYF
d_gene: .
v_gene: TRBV7-9
j_gene: TRBJ2-7
len: 13

CDR3aa: CASSLGAGGPDEQYF
d_gene: TRBD2
v_gene: TRBV7-2
j_gene: TRBJ2-7
len: 15

CDR3aa: CASSGYMTNYEQYF
d_gene: .
v_gene: TRBV7-9
j_gene: TRBJ2-7
len: 14